This T cell receptor (beta chain) was found in a study of cytomegalovirus exposure and HLA in healthy donors. Study overall: Researchers found that about 82% of just under 400 genotyped donors fell within the Caucasian-associated ancestry cluster.

Primers included in the PCR were 60 Vbeta and 13 Jbeta primers. Profiling relied on immunoSEQ multiplex PCR, and the TCRdb table lists in-frame clones only, not all of them. The table lists 90,000 to 150,000 clones, around 60% of them singletons, with 9% to 10% in the top ten. General observations from the study: Most CMV-associated TCR beta chains were later found to appear HLA-restricted. With high specificity and sensitivity, the classifier reportedly diagnosed cytomegalovirus status.

The table lists this clone with a count of one. Its antigen is still unknown. The source is a man aged 40-49 years in good health and CMV-seropositive. The sample was PBMCs.

CDR3 amino acids: CASSISGAAYEQYF. CDR3 coding DNA: TGCGCCAGCAGCATTAGCGGGGCCGCCTACGAGCAGTACTTC. V gene TRBV5-1 combines with J gene TRBJ2-7; 8 bases align to TRBD2. With 4 bases clipped from V and 2 bases from J, the junction kept 5 bases outside the gene matches. CDR1 is SGHRS and CDR2 is YFSETQ in the germline V gene. This CDR3 contains 14 residues.